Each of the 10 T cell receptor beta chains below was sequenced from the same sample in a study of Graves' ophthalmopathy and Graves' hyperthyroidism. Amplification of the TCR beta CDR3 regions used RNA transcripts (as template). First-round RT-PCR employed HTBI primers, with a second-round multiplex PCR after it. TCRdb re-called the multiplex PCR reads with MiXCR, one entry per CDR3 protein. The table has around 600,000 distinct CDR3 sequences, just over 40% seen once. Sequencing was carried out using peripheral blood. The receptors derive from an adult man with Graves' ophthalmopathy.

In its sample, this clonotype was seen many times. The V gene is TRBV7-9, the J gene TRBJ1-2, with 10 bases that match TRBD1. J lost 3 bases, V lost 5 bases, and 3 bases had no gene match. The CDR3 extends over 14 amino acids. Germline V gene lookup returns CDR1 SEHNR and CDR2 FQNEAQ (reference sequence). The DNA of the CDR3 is TGTGCCAGCAGCCGACAGGGGGCGGACTATGGCTACACCTTC. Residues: CASSRQGADYGYTF.

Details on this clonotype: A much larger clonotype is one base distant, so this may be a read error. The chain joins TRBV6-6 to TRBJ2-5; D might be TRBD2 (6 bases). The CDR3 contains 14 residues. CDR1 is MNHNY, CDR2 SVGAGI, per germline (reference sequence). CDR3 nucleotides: TGTGCCAGCAGTGAAGCACGGGAGCTAGAGACCCAGAACTTC. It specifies CASSEARELETQNF.

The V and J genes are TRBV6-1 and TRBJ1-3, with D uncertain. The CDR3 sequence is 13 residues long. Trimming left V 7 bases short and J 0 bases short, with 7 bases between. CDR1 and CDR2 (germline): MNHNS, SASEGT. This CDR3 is CASKTSSGNTIYF. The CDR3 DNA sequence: TGTGCCAGCAAGACGAGCTCTGGAAACACCATATATTTT.

The CDR3 DNA sequence: TGCAGCGTCGGGACAGGGGCCGGACAGCCCCAGCATTTT. It translates to CSVGTGAGQPQHF. The chain combines TRBV29-1 with TRBJ1-5; 10 bases are shared with TRBD1. The germline CDR1 and CDR2 sequences are SQVTM and ANQGSEA. The CDR3 consists of 13 residues. The V gene end was trimmed by 6 bases and the J gene end by 7 bases; junction bases not matched to a gene: 6.

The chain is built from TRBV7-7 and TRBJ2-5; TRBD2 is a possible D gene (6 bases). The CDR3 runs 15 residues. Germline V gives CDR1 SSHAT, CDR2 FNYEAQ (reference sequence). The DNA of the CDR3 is TGTGCTAGCGGCGAGGGAGTCGGGGGTCCAGAGACCCAGTACTTC. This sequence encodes CASGEGVGGPETQYF.

The CDR3 spells CASSAQGLGWYF. CDR3 nucleotide sequence: TGTGCCAGCAGTGCGCAGGGTCTTGGCTGGTACTTC. The chain employs TRBV2 and TRBJ2-5; TRBD1 might be the D (5 bases). Germline assignment: CDR1 SNHLY and CDR2 FYNNEI. The CDR3 has 12 amino acids. V gave up 4 bases and J gave up 13 bases, with 16 bases separating them.

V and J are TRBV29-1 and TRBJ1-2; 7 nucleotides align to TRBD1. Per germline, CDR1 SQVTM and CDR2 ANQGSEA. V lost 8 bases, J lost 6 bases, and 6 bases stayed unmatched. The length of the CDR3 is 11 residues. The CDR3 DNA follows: TGCAGCTTAAAGACAGGGAATGGCTACACCTTC. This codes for CSLKTGNGYTF.

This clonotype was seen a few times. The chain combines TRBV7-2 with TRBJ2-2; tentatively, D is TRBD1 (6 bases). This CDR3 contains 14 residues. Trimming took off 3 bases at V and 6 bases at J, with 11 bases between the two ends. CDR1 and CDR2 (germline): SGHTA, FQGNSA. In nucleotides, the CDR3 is TGTGCCAGCAGCTTTCGTCAGGGGCCCGGGGAGCTGTTTTTT. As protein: CASSFRQGPGELFF.

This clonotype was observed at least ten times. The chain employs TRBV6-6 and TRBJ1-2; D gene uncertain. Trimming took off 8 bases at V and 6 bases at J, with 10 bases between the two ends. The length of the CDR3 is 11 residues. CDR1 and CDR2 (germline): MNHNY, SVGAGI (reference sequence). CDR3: CASGKGHGYTF. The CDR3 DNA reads TGTGCCAGCGGAAAAGGGCATGGCTACACCTTC.

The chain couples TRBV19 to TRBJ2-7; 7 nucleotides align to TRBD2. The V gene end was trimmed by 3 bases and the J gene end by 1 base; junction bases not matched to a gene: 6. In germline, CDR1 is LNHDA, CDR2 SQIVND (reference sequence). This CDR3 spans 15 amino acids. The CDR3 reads CASSIFPAGSYEQYF. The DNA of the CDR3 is TGTGCCAGTAGTATCTTTCCAGCGGGATCCTACGAGCAGTACTTC.